The clone carrying this T cell receptor (beta chain) was seen a few times. The antigen remains undetermined. Primers included in the PCR were 60 Vbeta and 13 Jbeta primers. Assay: immunoSEQ multiplex PCR; the TCRdb copy retains only in-frame clones and omits some. The sample includes some 100,000 clones, 70% to 80% seen only once; the top ten take approximately 5%. This entry belongs to a study of cytomegalovirus exposure and HLA in healthy donors. General observations from the study: Previous analysis showed most TCR beta V segments were productive about 87% or about 30% of the time. It was assumed in the presence/absence analyses that sequencing depth was roughly uniform across donors. Cytomegalovirus association was listed for 150 or so TCR beta chains. Apparent HLA restriction characterized most CMV-associated TCR beta chains in a later analysis.

The ends were cut back, 8 bases at V and 2 bases at J, with 9 bases in the middle. Germline loops: CDR1 MNHEY, CDR2 SVGAGI. This CDR3 region has 12 residues. This TCR derives from a middle-aged man in good health and CMV-seropositive. Sequencing was done on a sample of PBMCs. This chain connects TRBV6-5 to TRBJ1-2; D call uncertain. The CDR3 DNA reads as TGTGCCAGCGAGGGATCGAACTATGGCTACACCTTC. This encodes CASEGSNYGYTF.